This paragraph reports one TCR beta chain. Antigen unknown. The sample originates from a study of shared clonotypes between healthy human individuals. Broader study findings: Some naive CD4 clonotypes, around 5%, turned up in common across four donors. Larger estimated richness was generally recorded for naive subsets relative to memory subsets.

There are 15 residues in the CDR3. V was cut by 1 base and J by 7 bases, with 17 bases left in between. CDR1 is SGHDN, CDR2 FVKESK, per germline. CD45RO negativity and positive selection for CCR7 defined naive CD8 cells, a population that excluded terminally differentiated effector memory CD45RA+ cells. Authors' data handling: ImmunoSEQ output lacked quality scores and full-length reads, limiting matched filtering. The assay was immunoSEQ multiplex PCR, and TCRdb's table has in-frame clones only and misses some. V and J calls and clone size are as listed in that table; D and trimming were resolved from the DNA. The table lists approximately 1.9 million clones, 85% to 95% of them singletons.

The sequencing input was naive CD8+ T cells from PBMCs. V gene TRBV14 combines with J gene TRBJ2-7, with TRBD2 as a possible D gene (6 bases). This clonotype originated in a man aged 18-30 years in good health. Some clones in this sample may be carry-over from other donors' samples. The CDR3 region is CASSQGPDYHPEQYF. The CDR3 nucleotides are TGTGCCAGCAGCCAAGGCCCGGACTACCACCCTGAGCAGTACTTC.